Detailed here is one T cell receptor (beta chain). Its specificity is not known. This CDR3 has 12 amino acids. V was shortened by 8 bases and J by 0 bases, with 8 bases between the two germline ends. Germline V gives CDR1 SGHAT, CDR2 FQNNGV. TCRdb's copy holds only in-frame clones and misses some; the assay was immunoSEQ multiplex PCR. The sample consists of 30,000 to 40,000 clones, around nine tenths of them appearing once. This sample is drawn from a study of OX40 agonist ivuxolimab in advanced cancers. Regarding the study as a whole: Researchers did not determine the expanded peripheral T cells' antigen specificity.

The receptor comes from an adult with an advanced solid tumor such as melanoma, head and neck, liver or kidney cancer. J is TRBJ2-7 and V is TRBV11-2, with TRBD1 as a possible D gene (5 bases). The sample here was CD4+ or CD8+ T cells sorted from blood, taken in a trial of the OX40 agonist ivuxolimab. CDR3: CASGDSSYEQYF. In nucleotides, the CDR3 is TGTGCCAGCGGCGACAGCTCCTACGAGCAGTACTTC.